The sequence of this TCR beta chain was determined in a study of control samples from healthy donors and cancer patients. Sequenced by immunoSEQ multiplex PCR; TCRdb stores in-frame clones only, minus some. Among over 100,000 clones listed, approximately 88% were seen once. Germline V CDR1 and CDR2: SGHDT, YYEEEE. The germline V and J ends were trimmed by 2 bases and 6 bases, with 6 bases remaining between them. The CDR3 is 12 residues long. The rearrangement joins TRBV5-6 to TRBJ1-5; D is uncertain. The receptor was derived from a man in his forties or fifties in good health. The sample taken for sequencing was blood. CDR3 DNA sequence: TGTGCCAGCAGCTTCGTAGGTCAGCCCCAGCATTTT. It translates to CASSFVGQPQHF. Full variable domain (outside the CDR3, taken from reference TRBV5-6 and TRBJ1-5): DAGVTQSPTHLIKTRGQQVTLRCSPKSGHDTVSWYQQALGQGPQFIFQYYEEEERQRGNFPDRFSGHQFPNYSSELNVNALLLGDSALYLCASSFVGQPQHFGDGTRLSIL.